The 13 T cell receptor beta chains presented below share a single source sample, sequenced in a study of T-cell reconstitution after alpha-beta-depleted transplantation in children. Unique molecular identifiers were used to barcode this TCRbeta library. One entry per CDR3 protein results from TCRdb running MiXCR on the PCR reads. This sample has roughly 500,000 distinct CDR3 sequences, with roughly 33% found just once. Sample: PBMCs from the stem cell graft donor, taken from the stem cell graft. All receptors come from a human donor who donated a stem cell graft to a child with aplastic anemia.

This clonotype was counted only a few times. The rearrangement uses TRBV7-2 and TRBJ1-4, with TRBD1 matching 8 bases. CDR1 and CDR2 from the germline V gene are SGHTA and FQGNSA. The junction had 9 bases not matched to a gene; V was cut back by 4 bases and J by 8 bases. This CDR3 has 15 amino acids. The chain's CDR3 is CASSYGQGRGEKLFF. The CDR3 DNA reads TGTGCCAGCAGCTACGGACAGGGAAGAGGGGAAAAACTGTTTTTT.

The V call is TRBV3-1, the J call TRBJ2-7, with 8 positions matching TRBD1. V lost 3 bases and J lost 0; bases outside the gene matches: 7. CDR3 size: 16 residues. Germline V CDR1 and CDR2: LGHDT, YNNKEL (reference sequence). The CDR3 nucleotides are TGTGCCAGCAGCCAGGGGAGGACAGGGAGCTCCTACGAGCAGTACGTC. Translated: CASSQGRTGSSYEQYV.

The gene calls are TRBV7-9 and TRBJ1-6; D unresolved. CDR1 and CDR2 from the germline V gene are SEHNR and FQNEAQ (reference sequence). Trimming removed 1 base at V and 10 bases at J, with 5 bases between. The CDR3 has 12 residues. The CDR3 reads CASSLGESPLHF. The DNA for the CDR3 is TGTGCCAGCAGCTTAGGTGAATCACCCCTCCACTTT.

This clonotype turned up a few times. The chain combines TRBV2 with TRBJ2-5; no clear D gene. CDR1 is SNHLY, CDR2 FYNNEI, per germline. The CDR3 length is 11 residues. V lost 3 bases and J 4 bases, leaving 3 bases between the germline ends. CDR3 amino acids: CASSEPETQYF. The CDR3 region has the DNA TGTGCCAGCAGTGAGCCAGAGACCCAGTACTTC.

The rearrangement joins TRBV7-2 to TRBJ1-5, with D possibly matching TRBD1 (6 bases). The CDR3 is 15 amino acids. V lost 1 base, J lost 4 bases, and 11 bases lay in between. CDR1 SGHTA and CDR2 FQGNSA come from the germline V gene. For the CDR3, the DNA is TGTGCCAGCAGCTTAGGAGCAGGGGCTAATCAGCCCCAGCATTTT. Residues: CASSLGAGANQPQHF.

This chain uses TRBV12-3 or TRBV12-4 with TRBJ1-3, with 7 bases lining up with TRBD1. V was clipped by 10 bases and J by 7 bases; unmatched bases: 10. There are 13 residues in the CDR3. CDR3 sequence reads: CATTRQGGNTIYF. For the CDR3, the DNA is TGTGCCACCACCCGCCAGGGGGGGAACACCATATATTTT.

The chain recombines TRBV5-1 with TRBJ2-7; 8 positions match TRBD1. The CDR3 consists of 15 residues. J lost 5 bases, V lost 1 base, and 8 bases had no gene match. Germline V gene sequence: CDR1 SGHRS, CDR2 YFSETQ. The CDR3 here is CASSLSGQVPHEQYF. CDR3 in DNA: TGCGCCAGCAGCTTGTCGGGACAGGTCCCCCACGAGCAGTACTTC.

The chain couples TRBV3-1 to TRBJ1-4, with TRBD1 as a possible D gene (6 bases). Germline CDR1 LGHDT, CDR2 YNNKEL (reference sequence). CDR3 length: 14 residues. V was cut by 4 bases and J by 3 bases, with 9 bases left in between. The CDR3, as DNA: TGTGCCAGCAGCCGTCAGGGGTCTAATGAAAAACTGTTTTTT. Amino acids: CASSRQGSNEKLFF.

The V call is TRBV12-3 or TRBV12-4, the J call TRBJ2-5; D is unclear. Trimming took off 6 bases at V and 2 bases at J, with 10 bases between the two ends. The CDR3 extends over 13 amino acids. CDR3 loop: CASRPTVQETQYF. CDR3 DNA sequence: TGTGCCAGCAGGCCGACGGTTCAAGAGACCCAGTACTTC.

The V and J genes are TRBV7-2 and TRBJ1-5; D might be TRBD1 (6 bases). Between the trimmed V and J ends, which lost 5 bases and 2 bases, there was a span of 10 bases. The CDR3 extends over 14 amino acids. The germline V gene encodes CDR1 SGHTA and CDR2 FQGNSA. CDR3 protein: CASSTRQGNQPQHF. The CDR3 DNA sequence: TGTGCCAGCAGCACCCGACAGGGCAATCAGCCCCAGCATTTT. Combining the CDR3 with reference TRBV7-2 and TRBJ1-5 gives the whole variable domain GAGVSQSPSNKVTEKGKDVELRCDPISGHTALYWYRQSLGQGLEFLIYFQGNSAPDKSGLPSDRFSAERTGGSVSTLTIQRTQQEDSAVYLCASSTRQGNQPQHFGDGTRLSIL.

In its sample, this clonotype was seen many times. The chain couples TRBV29-1 to TRBJ2-2; D may be TRBD1 or TRBD2 (5 bases each). This CDR3 is built from 13 residues. Trimming took off 6 bases at V and 5 bases at J, with 13 bases between the two ends. Germline V gene sequence: CDR1 SQVTM, CDR2 ANQGSEA. CDR3 residues: CSVGDLRTGELFF. The CDR3 DNA follows: TGCAGCGTGGGGGACCTCCGGACCGGGGAGCTGTTTTTT.

V is TRBV7-9 and J is TRBJ2-1; 9 nucleotides align to TRBD2. The CDR3 extends over 17 amino acids. Germline loops: CDR1 SEHNR, CDR2 FQNEAQ (reference sequence). J gave up 4 bases and V 2 bases, and 9 bases lay outside the gene matches. The DNA for the CDR3 is TGTGCCAGCAGCTTAACGAGCGGGAGGTCGAGATACAATGAGCAGTTCTTC. This gives the protein CASSLTSGRSRYNEQFF. The full variable domain, completed using reference TRBV7-9 and TRBJ2-1, is DTGVSQNPRHKITKRGQNVTFRCDPISEHNRLYWYRQTLGQGPEFLTYFQNEAQLEKSRLLSDRFSAERPKGSFSTLEIQRTEQGDSAMYLCASSLTSGRSRYNEQFFGPGTRLTVL.

In its sample, this clonotype was seen a few times. The gene calls are TRBV18 and TRBJ2-3; TRBD1 is a possible D gene (5 bases). Trimming took off 5 bases at V and 2 bases at J, with 11 bases between the two ends. The CDR3 contains 14 residues. The V gene's germline CDR1 is KGHSH and CDR2 LQKENI. The CDR3, as DNA: TGTGCCAGCTCAAGTACAGGAATCACAGATACGCAGTATTTT. This codes for CASSSTGITDTQYF.